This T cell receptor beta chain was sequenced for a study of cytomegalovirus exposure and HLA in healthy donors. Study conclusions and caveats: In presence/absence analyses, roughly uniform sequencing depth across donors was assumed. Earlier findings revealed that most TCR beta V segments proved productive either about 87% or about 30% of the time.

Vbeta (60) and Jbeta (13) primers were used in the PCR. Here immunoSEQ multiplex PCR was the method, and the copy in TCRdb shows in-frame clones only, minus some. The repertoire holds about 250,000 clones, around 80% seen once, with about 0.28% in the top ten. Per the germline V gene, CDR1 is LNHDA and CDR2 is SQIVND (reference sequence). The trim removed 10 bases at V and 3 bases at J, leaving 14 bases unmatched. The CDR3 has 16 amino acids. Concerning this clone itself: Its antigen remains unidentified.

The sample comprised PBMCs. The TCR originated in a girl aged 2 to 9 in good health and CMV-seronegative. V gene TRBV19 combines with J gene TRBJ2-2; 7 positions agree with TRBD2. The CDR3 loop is CATRRRDYRYTGELFF. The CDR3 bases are TGTGCCACTAGACGCCGGGACTACAGATACACCGGGGAGCTGTTTTTT.